The T cell receptor beta chain under discussion was sequenced for a study of Tregs in tolerant kidney transplant recipients. CD4+CD25+CD127- Tregs, CD4+CD25- non-Tregs, CD4 and CD8 cells were sorted. A word on this clone: Its antigen is unidentified.

Study-level points and caveats: Tregs expanded with activated donor B cells seemed most donor-specific.

TCRdb's copy holds only in-frame clones and misses some; the assay was immunoSEQ multiplex PCR. The data show roughly 120,000 clones, with 92% seen just once and roughly 0.63% held by the top ten. Trimming took 6 bases from V and 3 from J; bases not matched to a gene: 4. The CDR3 is 13 amino acids. The germline V gene encodes CDR1 MDHEN and CDR2 SYDVKM. The source is a human donor in good health. The chain links TRBV28 to TRBJ1-2, with 7 bases matching TRBD1. Material for sequencing was CD4+ T cells from blood. CDR3 nucleotides: TGTGCCAGCAGGGGGACAGCTGACTATGGCTACACCTTC. Translated: CASRGTADYGYTF.